This T cell receptor beta chain was identified during a study of T cells in Graves' hyperthyroidism and ophthalmopathy. Exclusions: uncontrolled infection, other autoimmune disease, pregnancy, lactation. The CDR3 regions of TCR beta were amplified from RNA transcripts. The primer set for the first-round RT-PCR of the TCR CDR3 was HTBI. One entry per CDR3 protein results from TCRdb running MiXCR on the multiplex PCR reads. The profile shows approximately 330,000 distinct CDR3 sequences, about 21% of them singletons. What was sequenced was blood. This clonotype was sampled from a woman in her 50s with Graves' hyperthyroidism.

The CDR3 DNA reads TGTGCCAGCAGTGGATCTGGACAGGTTTATGAGACCCAGTACTTC. Amino acid sequence: CASSGSGQVYETQYF. The rearrangement joins TRBV27 to TRBJ2-5; 7 bases agree with TRBD1. V lost 5 bases to trimming and J lost 5 bases; unmatched junction nucleotides: 11. The germline gives CDR1 MNHEY, CDR2 SMNVEV (reference sequence). The CDR3 is 15 residues long.